The subject of this entry is one T cell receptor (beta chain). This sample stems from a study of blood T cell repertoires in COVID-19. Across the whole study: The analysed material was cDNA or gDNA that came from T cells, B-cell-depleted T cells, or PBMCs.

Participants came from under 30 US areas, aged roughly 18 to 95 years. Two negative PCRs, clearance, or symptom resolution had been documented for recovered Cohort 3 donors. Per the original methods: How many nucleated cells were present was estimated from reference gene primer amplification. Here immunoSEQ multiplex PCR was the method, and the copy in TCRdb shows in-frame clones only, minus some. The V and J calls and clone size were taken over from that table, and D and trimming were inferred from the DNA. The sample lists over 250,000 clones; 70% to 90% were seen once. CDR3 length: 13 residues. Germline CDR1 LNHDA, CDR2 SQIVND (reference sequence). Trimming took off 6 bases at V and 5 bases at J, with 12 bases between the two ends.

This TCR was sampled from a woman younger than 45 who had recovered from COVID-19. The chain links TRBV19 to TRBJ2-3; TRBD1 is a possible D gene (5 bases). The sequencing input was PBMCs or T cells enriched from blood (not recorded which). This CDR3 is CASRAGMEDTQYF. CDR3 nucleotides: TGTGCCAGTAGGGCAGGGATGGAAGATACGCAGTATTTT.